This T cell receptor beta chain derives from a study of cytomegalovirus exposure and HLA in healthy donors. Whole-study findings and limits: Common viral pathogens seemed, in a later analysis, to connect with several of the most significant clusters.

With respect to this clone: The antigen remains unidentified.

Trimming at V came to 3 bases and at J to 5 bases, leaving 9 bases not matched to a gene. Germline CDR1 reads KGHSH; CDR2 reads LQKENI. The CDR3 spans 16 residues. A multiplex PCR was run with 60 Vbeta primers and 13 Jbeta primers. Sequencing used immunoSEQ multiplex PCR; TCRdb keeps in-frame clones, though not all of them. In the table there are more than 150,000 clones, about 90% of which are singletons. Sequencing was done on a sample of PBMCs. This clonotype was obtained from a girl less than two years old in good health and CMV-seronegative. The chain couples TRBV18 to TRBJ2-3; 9 bases map to TRBD2. This CDR3 reads CASSPPAGGRVDTQYF. CDR3 DNA sequence: TGTGCCAGCTCACCCCCGGCGGGGGGGCGTGTAGATACGCAGTATTTT.